Given below is one T cell receptor beta chain in context. The data were taken from a study of blood T cell repertoires in COVID-19. Study-level information: Nucleic acid was either cDNA or gDNA, and it came from T cells, B-cell-depleted T cells, or PBMCs.

TCRdb's copy holds only in-frame clones and misses some; the assay was immunoSEQ multiplex PCR. The sample has a few hundred thousand clones; more than 80% are singletons. CDR3 length: 18 residues. Germline values: CDR1 MNHEY, CDR2 SMNVEV (reference sequence). Trimming removed 0 bases from V and 7 bases from J, with 22 bases in between. Sequenced sample: peripheral blood. The gene calls are TRBV27 and TRBJ2-1; a possible D gene is TRBD2 (7 bases). This TCR was sampled from a man aged 35 to 55 with acute or convalescent COVID-19. Here the CDR3 DNA reads TGTGCCAGCAGTTTATCTCTAGGGGGGGCGGTTGAGAGGAATGAGCAGTTCTTC. Its translation is CASSLSLGGAVERNEQFF.